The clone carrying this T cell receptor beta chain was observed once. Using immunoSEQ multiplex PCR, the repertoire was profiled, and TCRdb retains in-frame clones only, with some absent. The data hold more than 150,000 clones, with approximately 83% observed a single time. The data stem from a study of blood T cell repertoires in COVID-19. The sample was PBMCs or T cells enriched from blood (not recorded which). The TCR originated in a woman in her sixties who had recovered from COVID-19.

CDR3 in DNA: TGTGCCAGTAGTCGGCAGGAGGGAGAAGCTTTCTTT. Encoded protein: CASSRQEGEAFF. V and J are TRBV19 and TRBJ1-1; D uncertain. Trimming removed 5 bases from V and 8 bases from J, with 12 bases in between. Germline values: CDR1 LNHDA, CDR2 SQIVND (reference sequence). This CDR3 has 12 residues.